This record covers a single T cell receptor (beta chain). Only a few counts were recorded for this clone. The antigen it recognizes is unknown. The gene names and germline sequences given are murine. The read finishes 1 residue shy of the CDR3 end, and the germline J gene is used to complete it. The library relied on the immunoSEQ multiplex PCR assay. TCRbeta CDR3 sequencing was performed at survey depth by Adaptive Biotechnologies, and CDR3 sequences, V/J genes, productive frequency and template counts were reported. Amplification of TCR beta CDR3 regions started from genomic DNA instead of RNA. Per the original workflow: Jensen-Shannon divergence served to quantify pairwise repertoire overlap between tissues, with 0 meaning identical and 1 meaning complete divergence. Tissues were grouped by single-linkage agglomerative hierarchical clustering of pairwise JSD values, and the clustering results were shown as dendrograms. GLIPH2 was applied to all patient samples using simulation_depth 1000, kmer_min_depth 3, and cdr3_length_cutoff 8, and only groups with more than two unique CDR3s were retained. A standardized tissue-overlap score was generated by extrapolating Jaccard GLIPH-group overlap across patients to a standard repertoire size of 1000 clones. To look at how diversity was associated with clinical or experimental variables, linear mixed-effect models were used, with tissue treated as a fixed effect and individual treated as a random effect. TCRdb holds this immuneACCESS table with in-frame rearrangements only. Some clones are missing; in checked studies, unresolved V genes explain under half, and the rest has no known cause. V, J and clone size are those of that table, while D and trimming were read from the DNA. The sample table contains about 10,000 clones; only one count was recorded for around two fifths of them. The biggest ten clones account for roughly 1.9% of the sample.

The time point label of this sample denotes: mouse harvest day 7 after allogeneic transplant. Each mouse graft, delivered by tail vein injection, combined 10^6 splenic CD5+ T cells with 10^7 T-cell-depleted bone marrow cells. To model GVHD in mice, a major MHC-mismatch B6 (H2b) into BALB/c (H2d) model was used, and tissues were profiled at day 7 or 14. On day 7 or 14 post-transplant, mouse tissues and retro-orbital blood were harvested with separate sterile tools for each animal, and livers were flushed beforehand. Before genomic DNA isolation with the DNeasy Blood & Tissue Kit, mouse tissues were minced with razor blades in buffered saline. The sample is drawn from a study of tissue T cells after allogeneic stem cell transplantation (dated by TCRdb to 2022 to 2024). In the study overall: TCR beta repertoires were profiled across many tissues obtained from research autopsies of patients with and without GVHD, as well as in mouse models of GVHD. The human arm was conducted as a prospective observational study, and neither blinding nor randomization was performed. General findings and caveats noted by the study authors: Which tissue TCRs were alloreactive or antigen-specific was not determined in the study, and some clones might have been persisting host cells. The patient cohort was small and clinically heterogeneous, and sampling depth was acknowledged as a limitation. Only a few T cell clones appeared in more than one patient, yet motif-based clustering showed tissue-specific repertoire signatures that were shared between patients. Within patients, how anatomically similar the tissues were was a key factor in shaping TCR repertoire composition, regardless of disease or transplant status. In both patients and mice, T cells from blood and spleen picked up only a limited part of the TCR repertoire that was detected in tissues.

The germline V gene (reference sequence) specifies KGHPV as CDR1 and FQNQEV as CDR2. Its CDR3 holds 15 amino acids, cysteine through phenylalanine. Of the CDR3's DNA, 42 bases were read; they are in frame from base 1. Trimming takes 6 bases from V and 0 bases from J, and the germline ends sit 9 bases apart. The TCR sequence derives from a female BALB/c mouse given C57BL/6 T cells with graft-versus-host disease after an allogeneic hematopoietic cell transplant. The source material was skin. The chain links TRBV26 with TRBJ1-6, with the D gene too uncertain to name. TRBJ1-6 is labeled an ORF, and its function is uncertain. Here the CDR3 is given as CASSLDTSYNSPLYF. CDR3 bases read: TGTGCCAGCAGCCTTGACACTTCCTATAATTCGCCCCTCTAC.